This T cell receptor (beta chain) was recovered during a study of T cell repertoires in cytomegalovirus infection. This clonotype has a handful of counts. Its specificity is not known. The CDR3 extends over 15 amino acids. Germline CDR1 is SGHAT and CDR2 is FQNNGV. Between the trimmed V and J ends, which lost 2 bases and 6 bases, there was a span of 14 bases. TCRdb redid the calling of the reads with MiXCR, one entry per CDR3 protein. The data show 300,000 to 400,000 distinct CDR3 sequences, with approximately 25% seen just once and 10% to 15% held by the top ten. The V call is TRBV11-2, the J call TRBJ2-1, with D possibly called TRBD1 or TRBD2 (5 bases each). This material consisted of cultured PBMCs, taken from culture after CMV antigen stimulation. The TCR sequence derives from a human donor in good health (CMV status not recorded). Some clones in this sample may be carry-over from other donors' samples. CDR3 in amino acids: CASSLTRGPRNEQFF. The DNA for the CDR3 is TGTGCCAGCAGCTTAACGAGGGGCCCCCGCAATGAGCAGTTCTTC. Full variable domain (missing parts from reference TRBV11-2 and TRBJ2-1): EAGVAQSPRYKIIEKRQSVAFWCNPISGHATLYWYQQILGQGPKLLIQFQNNGVVDDSQLPKDRFSAERLKGVDSTLKIQPAKLEDSAVYLCASSLTRGPRNEQFFGPGTRLTVL.